The following is a TCR beta chain sequence with its context. The count of this clone is one. What this receptor recognizes is not known. One base away there is no much larger clone; base qualities are not given. The sample belongs to a study of identifying expanded T cells in peripheral blood (dated by TCRdb to between 2019 and 2020). Study-level background: Separate aliquots of the same genomic DNA pool were sequenced to produce technical replicates, and four replicates were compared in pairs. What the work shows at the level of the full study, not this receptor alone: Approximately 1.2 differentially abundant clones were flagged by the binomial model between technical replicates, whereas about 15 and 18 were flagged over roughly two weeks and four weeks, respectively. The authors expected that biological variance in healthy repertoires might rise further over much longer intervals, such as months to years. Across all healthy donors, variance in clone template counts between approximately two-week samples was found to increase significantly with total template count. Across all healthy-donor time intervals, the beta-binomial model significantly cut both the number of clones called differentially abundant and the false-positive rate.

TCRbeta CDR3 regions were profiled with the immunoSEQ Assay using bias-controlled multiplex PCR amplification of genomic DNA. As for the authors' bioinformatics: The absolute abundance of each unique TCRbeta CDR3 region was quantified after sequences were collapsed and filtered. Differential abundance was tested with a binomial (Fisher-equivalent) model and with a beta-binomial model adding time-dependent variance fitted from healthy donors. Clones with fewer than 5 combined templates were removed, and differential abundance was called for clones with a Benjamini-Hochberg FDR below 0.01. Beta-binomial variance was modeled as a function of total template count across the two samples using the form v = (b*log(k)+a)^2. Held by TCRdb, this immuneACCESS table contains in-frame sequences only and omits some clones. Under half of the omission traces to an unresolved V gene where checked; the cause of the rest is unknown. V and J calls and clone size are given by that table; D and trimming were obtained from the DNA. The sample table shows approximately 120,000 clones, and roughly nine tenths are seen once. The ten largest make up 8% to 9% of the sample.

Cut back by 0 bases and 2 bases, the V and J ends lie 4 bases apart. From cysteine to phenylalanine, the CDR3 is 13 amino acids long. Solely the CDR3 DNA is kept, with 39 bases framed from the first base. CDR1 and CDR2, looked up from the germline V gene, are KGHSH and LQKENI. During the collection period, no immune events, such as infections, were documented for the healthy donors. To calibrate time-dependent variance in a beta-binomial model of T-cell clone differential abundance, blood repertoires from healthy donors were used as a training cohort. There were some ten healthy donors in the training cohort, of whom 3 were female and 7 were male. On average the donors were around 41 years old, and their ages spanned about 29 to 65 years. Whole blood from each healthy donor was obtained from a commercial supplier and was collected at three time points around 13 days apart. Genomic DNA was extracted from unsorted whole blood for immunosequencing.

The receptor comes from a person aged 18 to 70 in good health. The sample comprised blood. The chain links TRBV18 with TRBJ1-1; too little of a D gene remains to name it. This receptor carries the CDR3 CASSPPDNTEAFF. The DNA reads TGTGCCAGCTCACCACCTGATAACACTGAAGCTTTCTTT.